These 18 T cell receptor beta chains were all obtained from the same sample, sequenced in a study of T cells after yellow fever vaccination (dated by TCRdb to the late 2010s). Library generation was performed with 5' RACE. Instrument on record: Illumina HiSeq 2500. TCRdb trimmed public reads at Q25 via fastp, called clones via MiXCR and kept in-frame beta chains. Here each entry gathers all rows of one CDR3 protein and keeps the most common genes and DNA. In this sample the table shows 600,000 to 750,000 distinct CDR3 sequences, approximately 13% of which occur a single time. About 16% of the sample rests with the top ten. Reading the label with the study, this specimen's treatment or condition is: live attenuated yellow fever vaccine strain. The input for sequencing was PBMCs, taken on the day of the yellow fever booster vaccination. Receptors originate from a man aged 25-45 years who received the YFV17D yellow fever vaccine.

This chain links TRBV12-3 or TRBV12-4 with TRBJ1-5; 7 bases map to TRBD1. J lost 6 bases, V lost 8 bases, and 10 bases had no gene match. The CDR3 loop spans 14 amino acids. The CDR3 DNA reads as TGTGCCAGCGGAACGACAGGGAGGCCTCAGCCCCAGCATTTT. This gives the protein CASGTTGRPQPQHF.

The table lists this clonotype with a few counts. This CDR3 is CASSAPGTRSYNEQFF. In DNA form, the CDR3 reads TGTGCCAGCAGCGCCCCCGGGACTAGATCGTACAATGAGCAGTTCTTC. This sequence joins TRBV7-6 and TRBJ2-1; TRBD2 aligns across 8 bases. Germline trimming cut 5 bases from V and 4 bases from J; bases unmatched to any gene: 10. This CDR3 has 16 amino acids. Germline V gene lookup returns CDR1 SGHVS and CDR2 FNYEAQ.

In this sample, this clonotype turned up a few times. The CDR3 loop reads CATSDRTGSNPNEQFF. CDR3 DNA: TGTGCCACCAGTGACCGAACGGGCTCCAATCCCAATGAGCAGTTCTTC. The V call is TRBV24-1, the J call TRBJ2-1; D is uncertain. V was shortened by 4 bases and J by 6 bases, with 18 bases between the two germline ends. Germline CDR1 reads KGHDR; CDR2 reads SFDVKD. This CDR3 is built from 16 residues.

The chain joins TRBV12-5 to TRBJ2-1; TRBD2 might be the D (6 bases). Germline CDR1 reads LGHNT; CDR2 reads FRNRAP. The CDR3 spans 14 residues. V was clipped by 2 bases and J by 6 bases, with 11 bases between them. The CDR3 nucleotides read TGTGCTAGTGGTTTGATCGGAGGGTCCAATGAGCAGTTCTTC. Protein sequence: CASGLIGGSNEQFF.

This clonotype was seen more than once but under ten times. The CDR3, as DNA: TGTGCCAGTAGTCCTCAAACAGGCGCCTATGGCTACACCTTC. Its protein product is CASSPQTGAYGYTF. V is TRBV19 and J is TRBJ1-2, with a tentative D call TRBD1 (5 bases). Germline V lookup: CDR1 LNHDA, CDR2 SQIVND (reference sequence). V was shortened by 5 bases and J by 4 bases, with 14 bases between the two germline ends. The CDR3 extends over 14 amino acids.

The chain carries TRBV6-5 and TRBJ2-7; the match to TRBD1 covers 8 bases. The CDR3 is made up of 17 amino acids. V was pared by 2 bases and J by 2 bases, with 11 bases of the junction left unmatched. Germline CDR1 is MNHEY and CDR2 is SVGAGI. In DNA, the CDR3 is TGTGCCAGCAGTTACGTCGCAGGGGGCGTTTATCCCTACGAGCAGTACTTC. This codes for CASSYVAGGVYPYEQYF.

The chain joins TRBV10-3 to TRBJ2-1; 8 bases agree with TRBD1. V gave up 6 bases and J gave up 4 bases; unmatched junction bases: 8. Germline V CDR1 and CDR2: ENHRY, SYGVKD. This CDR3 is 15 amino acids long. CDR3 in DNA: TGTGCCATCAGGGGACAGGCGACGTCTTACAATGAGCAGTTCTTC. This sequence encodes CAIRGQATSYNEQFF.

This clonotype has more than one count but fewer than ten. The rearrangement joins TRBV5-1 to TRBJ1-3; the match to TRBD1 covers 9 bases. The germline gives CDR1 SGHRS, CDR2 YFSETQ. The CDR3 sequence is 15 residues long. After removal of 2 bases from V and 2 bases from J, the junction contained 2 bases not matched to a gene. The CDR3 DNA is TGCGCCAGCAGCTTACAGGGGGCAACTGGAAACACCATATATTTT. Encoded protein: CASSLQGATGNTIYF.

This clonotype was found a few times. The chain links TRBV29-1 to TRBJ2-2; D not certain. V was cut by 5 bases and J by 2 bases, with 3 bases left in between. CDR3 length: 11 amino acids. The germline gives CDR1 SQVTM, CDR2 ANQGSEA. The CDR3, as DNA: TGCAGCGTTCTTAACACCGGGGAGCTGTTTTTT. Encoded protein: CSVLNTGELFF.

This clonotype was observed many times. The V and J genes are TRBV7-9 and TRBJ2-1; 9 positions agree with TRBD2. Germline V gives CDR1 SEHNR, CDR2 FQNEAQ (reference sequence). This CDR3 has 14 amino acids. V dropped 8 bases and J dropped 7; count of bases not matched to a gene: 9. The chain's CDR3 is CASAPLAGRNEQFF. The CDR3 DNA is TGTGCCAGCGCCCCCCTAGCGGGAAGGAATGAGCAGTTCTTC.

The gene calls are TRBV5-1 and TRBJ2-5; a possible D gene is TRBD2 (6 bases). Per germline, CDR1 SGHRS and CDR2 YFSETQ. V dropped 0 bases and J dropped 5 bases, with 11 bases sitting between them. CDR3 size: 14 residues. This CDR3 reads CASSLAPGRETQYF. The CDR3 nucleotides read TGCGCCAGCAGCTTGGCCCCAGGGAGGGAGACCCAGTACTTC.

There are a few counts of this clonotype. This rearrangement joins TRBV5-6 to TRBJ2-2; no clear D. CDR1 is SGHDT and CDR2 is YYEEEE in the germline V gene. This CDR3 has 13 amino acids. V was shortened by 3 bases and J by 7 bases, with 10 bases between the two germline ends. Here the CDR3 reads CASSWLDIGELFF. Written as DNA, the CDR3 is TGTGCCAGCAGCTGGCTAGATATCGGGGAGCTGTTTTTT.

CDR3 sequence: CASSFSRDQPQHF. The CDR3 coding sequence is TGTGCCAGCAGCTTTTCCAGGGATCAGCCCCAGCATTTT. V usage is TRBV7-2 and J usage is TRBJ1-5; D perhaps matches TRBD1 (5 bases). The length of the CDR3 is 13 residues. Per germline, CDR1 SGHTA and CDR2 FQGNSA. Trimming took off 3 bases at V and 5 bases at J, with 8 bases between the two ends.

This clonotype was detected many times. The chain is built from TRBV25-1 and TRBJ1-3, with D hard to call. In germline, CDR1 is MGHDK, CDR2 SYGVNS. The CDR3 extends over 13 amino acids. The ends were cut back, 1 base at V and 6 bases at J, with 7 bases in the middle. The CDR3 region has the DNA TGTGCCAGCAGTGAATTCGGCTTAAACACCATATATTTT. Amino acids: CASSEFGLNTIYF.

This chain joins TRBV15 and TRBJ2-3, with 9 bases matching TRBD2. The trim removed 3 bases at V and 1 base at J, leaving 5 bases unmatched. This CDR3 is 16 amino acids long. Germline V gives CDR1 LNHNV, CDR2 YYDKDF (reference sequence). The CDR3 sequence: CATSSGLAGRTDTQYF. The CDR3 DNA reads as TGTGCCACCAGCAGCGGGCTAGCGGGACGCACAGATACGCAGTATTTT.

This clonotype was observed a few times. The chain recombines TRBV20-1 with TRBJ2-7, with 7 bases matching TRBD2. The CDR3 spans 15 residues. Losses at the gene ends were 0 bases for V and 5 bases for J; bases not matched to a gene: 10. The germline V gene encodes CDR1 DFQATT and CDR2 SNEGSKA (reference sequence). This CDR3 reads CSAREGTSVPHEQYF. The CDR3 DNA reads TGCAGTGCTAGAGAGGGCACTAGCGTTCCACACGAGCAGTACTTC.

V usage is TRBV7-8 and J usage is TRBJ2-5; 10 positions match TRBD2. Germline V gene lookup returns CDR1 SGHVS and CDR2 FQNEAQ. The V segment lost 1 base and the J segment 11 bases; nucleotides outside the gene matches: 10. The CDR3 extends over 15 amino acids. As DNA, the CDR3 is TGTGCCAGCAGCTTAGGAGGACTAGCGGAGGCTGGGCAGTACTTC. Translation: CASSLGGLAEAGQYF.

The J gene is TRBJ2-7, the V gene TRBV6-2 or TRBV6-3; TRBD2 matches 7 bases. The CDR3 covers 18 residues. Looked up from germline, CDR1 is MNHEY and CDR2 is SVGEGT. V lost 2 bases and J lost 6; bases outside the gene matches: 19. The DNA for the CDR3 is TGTGCCAGCAGTTACCCCTCCCCGGGACTAATGGCGAGCGGCGAGCAGTACTTC. Protein product: CASSYPSPGLMASGEQYF.